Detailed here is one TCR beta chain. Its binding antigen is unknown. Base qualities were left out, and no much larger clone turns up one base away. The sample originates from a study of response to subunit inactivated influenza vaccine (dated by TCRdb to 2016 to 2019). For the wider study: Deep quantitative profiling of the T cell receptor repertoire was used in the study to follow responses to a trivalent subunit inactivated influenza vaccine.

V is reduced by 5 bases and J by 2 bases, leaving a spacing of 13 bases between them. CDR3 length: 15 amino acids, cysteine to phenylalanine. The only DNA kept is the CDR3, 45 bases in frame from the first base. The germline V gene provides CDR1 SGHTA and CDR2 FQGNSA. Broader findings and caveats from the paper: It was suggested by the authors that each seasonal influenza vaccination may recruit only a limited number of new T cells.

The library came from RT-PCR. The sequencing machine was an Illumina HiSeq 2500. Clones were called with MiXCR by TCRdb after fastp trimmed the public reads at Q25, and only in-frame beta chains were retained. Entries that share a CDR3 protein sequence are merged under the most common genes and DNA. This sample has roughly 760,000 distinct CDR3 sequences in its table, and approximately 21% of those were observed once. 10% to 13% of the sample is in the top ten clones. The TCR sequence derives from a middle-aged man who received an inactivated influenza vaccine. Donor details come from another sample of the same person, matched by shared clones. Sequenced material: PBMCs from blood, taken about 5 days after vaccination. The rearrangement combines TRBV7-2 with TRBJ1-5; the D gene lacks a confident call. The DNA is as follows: TGTGCCAGCAGCCTAGTTATGGCGGGCAATCAGCCCCAGCATTTT. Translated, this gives CASSLVMAGNQPQHF. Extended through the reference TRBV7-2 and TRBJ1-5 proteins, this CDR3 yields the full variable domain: GAGVSQSPSNKVTEKGKDVELRCDPISGHTALYWYRQSLGQGLEFLIYFQGNSAPDKSGLPSDRFSAERTGGSVSTLTIQRTQQEDSAVYLCASSLVMAGNQPQHFGDGTRLSIL.